The text below deals with one T cell receptor (beta chain). This entry comes from a study of blood T cell repertoires in COVID-19. Study background: Acute and convalescent COVID-19 samples came from the United States, Italy and Spain. The cDNA or gDNA used as material had been derived from T cells, B-cell-depleted T cells, or PBMCs.

This CDR3 is 13 amino acids long. The V and J ends lost 1 base and 5 bases respectively, with 8 bases between them. Original analysis: Nucleated cell counts were estimated from reference gene primer amplification. Assay: immunoSEQ multiplex PCR; the TCRdb copy retains only in-frame clones and omits some. The V and J calls and clone size are taken from that table; D and trimming were inferred from the DNA. The data contain under 250,000 clones, approximately 91% of them seen just once; the ten biggest clones take up roughly 5%. The clonotype comes from a woman aged 40-49 years with acute or convalescent COVID-19. The chain joins TRBV12-3 or TRBV12-4 to TRBJ1-2; D is undetermined. The sample was peripheral blood. The CDR3 sequence is CASSLVQNYGYTF. The CDR3 DNA reads as TGTGCCAGCAGTTTAGTGCAGAATTATGGCTACACCTTC.